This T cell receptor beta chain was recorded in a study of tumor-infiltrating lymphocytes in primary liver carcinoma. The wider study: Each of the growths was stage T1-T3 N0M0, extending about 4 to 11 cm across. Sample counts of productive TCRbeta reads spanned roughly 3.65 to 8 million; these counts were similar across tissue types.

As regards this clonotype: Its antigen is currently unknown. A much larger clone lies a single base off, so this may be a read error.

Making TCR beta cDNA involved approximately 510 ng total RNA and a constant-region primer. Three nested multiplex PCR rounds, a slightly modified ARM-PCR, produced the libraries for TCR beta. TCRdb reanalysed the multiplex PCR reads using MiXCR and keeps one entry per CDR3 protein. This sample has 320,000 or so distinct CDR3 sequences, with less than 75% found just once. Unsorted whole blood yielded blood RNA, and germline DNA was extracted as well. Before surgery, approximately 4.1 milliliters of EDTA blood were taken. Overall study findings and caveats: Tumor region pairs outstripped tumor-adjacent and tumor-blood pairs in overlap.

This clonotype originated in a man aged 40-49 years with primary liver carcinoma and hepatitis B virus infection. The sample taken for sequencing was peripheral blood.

This CDR3 is CASSHGGGSCNEQFF. The CDR3 region has the DNA TGTGCCAGCAGTCACGGGGGGGGCTCCTGCAATGAGCAGTTCTTC. The chain has TRBV12-3 or TRBV12-4 and TRBJ2-1, with 8 bases fitting TRBD2. The CDR3 has 15 amino acids.